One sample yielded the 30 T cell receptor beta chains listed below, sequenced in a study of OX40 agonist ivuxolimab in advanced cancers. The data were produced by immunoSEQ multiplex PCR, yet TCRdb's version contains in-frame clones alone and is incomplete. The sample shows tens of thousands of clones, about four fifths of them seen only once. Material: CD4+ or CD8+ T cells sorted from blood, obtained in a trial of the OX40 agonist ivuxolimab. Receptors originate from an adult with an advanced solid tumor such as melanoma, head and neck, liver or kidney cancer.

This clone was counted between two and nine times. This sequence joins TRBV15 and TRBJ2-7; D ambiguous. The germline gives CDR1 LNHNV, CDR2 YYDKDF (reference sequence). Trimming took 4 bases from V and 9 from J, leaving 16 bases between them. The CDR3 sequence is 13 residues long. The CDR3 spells CATSTSAHIGQYF. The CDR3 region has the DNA TGTGCCACCAGCACGTCGGCCCACATCGGGCAGTACTTC.

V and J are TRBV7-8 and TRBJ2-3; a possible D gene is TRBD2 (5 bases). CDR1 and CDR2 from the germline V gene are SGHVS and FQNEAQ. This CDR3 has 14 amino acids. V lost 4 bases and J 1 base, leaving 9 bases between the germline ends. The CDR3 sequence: CASSSPLGTDTQYF. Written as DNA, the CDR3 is TGTGCCAGCAGCTCCCCACTAGGCACAGATACGCAGTATTTT.

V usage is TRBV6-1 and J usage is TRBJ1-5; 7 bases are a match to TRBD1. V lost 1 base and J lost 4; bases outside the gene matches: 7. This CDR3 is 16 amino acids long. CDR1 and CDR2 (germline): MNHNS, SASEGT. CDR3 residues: CASSEELDRLNQPQHF. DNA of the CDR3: TGTGCCAGCAGTGAAGAGCTGGACAGGCTAAATCAGCCCCAGCATTTT.

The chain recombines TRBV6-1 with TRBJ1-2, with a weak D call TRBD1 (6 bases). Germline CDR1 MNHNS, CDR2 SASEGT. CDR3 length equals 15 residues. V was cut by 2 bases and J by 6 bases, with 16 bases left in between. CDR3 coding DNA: TGTGCCAGCAGTGAATTAGTGGGGGCAGGGAATGGCTACACCTTC. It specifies CASSELVGAGNGYTF.

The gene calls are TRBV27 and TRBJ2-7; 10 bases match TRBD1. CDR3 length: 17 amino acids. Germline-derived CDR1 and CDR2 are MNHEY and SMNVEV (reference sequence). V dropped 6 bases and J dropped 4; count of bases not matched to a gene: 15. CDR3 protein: CASSYPPPGQGRYEQYF. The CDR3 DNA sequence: TGTGCCAGCAGCTACCCCCCCCCGGGACAGGGGAGGTACGAGCAGTACTTC.

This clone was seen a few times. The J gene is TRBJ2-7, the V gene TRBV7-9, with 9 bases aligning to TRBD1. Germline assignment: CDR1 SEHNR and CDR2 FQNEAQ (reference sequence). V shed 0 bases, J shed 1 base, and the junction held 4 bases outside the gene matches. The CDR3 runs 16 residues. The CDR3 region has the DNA TGTGCCAGCAGCTTAGCAGGGACAGGGTTTTCCTACGAGCAGTACTTC. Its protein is CASSLAGTGFSYEQYF.

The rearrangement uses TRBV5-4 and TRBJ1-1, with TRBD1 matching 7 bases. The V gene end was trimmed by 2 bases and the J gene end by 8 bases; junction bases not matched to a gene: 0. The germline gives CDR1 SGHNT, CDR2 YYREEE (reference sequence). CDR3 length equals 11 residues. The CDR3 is CASSLQGEAFF. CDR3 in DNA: TGTGCCAGCAGCTTACAGGGGGAAGCTTTCTTT.

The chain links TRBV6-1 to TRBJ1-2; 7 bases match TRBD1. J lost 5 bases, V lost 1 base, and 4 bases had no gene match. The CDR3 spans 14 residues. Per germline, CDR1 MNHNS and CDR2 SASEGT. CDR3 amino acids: CASSEGVGQYGYTF. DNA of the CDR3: TGTGCCAGCAGTGAAGGGGTGGGACAGTATGGCTACACCTTC.

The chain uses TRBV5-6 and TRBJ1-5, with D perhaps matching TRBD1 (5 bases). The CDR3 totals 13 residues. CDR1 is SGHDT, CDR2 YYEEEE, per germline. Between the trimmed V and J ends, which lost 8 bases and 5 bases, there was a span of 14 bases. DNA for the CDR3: TGTGCCAGTTCCCAGGGAGGATATCAGCCCCAGCATTTT. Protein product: CASSQGGYQPQHF.

This CDR3 is CASSPGPEDNQPQHF. The CDR3 DNA is TGCGCCAGCAGCCCGGGGCCGGAGGACAATCAGCCCCAGCATTTT. This sequence joins TRBV5-1 and TRBJ1-5, with D possibly being TRBD1 (5 bases). The CDR3 covers 15 residues. Trimming took 4 bases from V and 3 from J, leaving 14 bases between them. Germline V CDR1 and CDR2: SGHRS, YFSETQ.

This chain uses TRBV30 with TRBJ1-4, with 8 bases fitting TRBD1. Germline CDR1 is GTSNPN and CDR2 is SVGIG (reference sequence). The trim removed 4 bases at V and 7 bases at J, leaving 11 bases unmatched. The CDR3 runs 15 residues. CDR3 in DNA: TGTGCCTGGACGTTCGGACAGGGAGGGTCTGAAAAACTGTTTTTT. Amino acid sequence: CAWTFGQGGSEKLFF. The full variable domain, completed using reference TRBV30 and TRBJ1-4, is SQTIHQWPATLVQPVGSPLSLECTVEGTSNPNLYWYRQAAGRGLQLLFYSVGIGQISSEVPQNLSASRPQDRQFILSSKKLLLSDSGFYLCAWTFGQGGSEKLFFGSGTQLSVL.

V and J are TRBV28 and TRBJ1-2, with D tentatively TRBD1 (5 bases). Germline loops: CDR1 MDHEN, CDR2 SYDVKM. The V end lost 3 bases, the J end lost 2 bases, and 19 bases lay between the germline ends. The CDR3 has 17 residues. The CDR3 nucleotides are TGTGCCAGCAGTTTTCTTCTACACAGGATTAAAAACTATGGCTACACCTTC. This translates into CASSFLLHRIKNYGYTF.

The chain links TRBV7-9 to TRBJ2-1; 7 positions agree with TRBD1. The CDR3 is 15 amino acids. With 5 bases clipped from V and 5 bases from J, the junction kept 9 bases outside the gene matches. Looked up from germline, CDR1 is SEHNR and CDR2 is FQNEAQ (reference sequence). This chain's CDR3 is CASSRGGTGDNEQFF. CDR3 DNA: TGTGCCAGCAGCCGAGGAGGAACAGGGGACAATGAGCAGTTCTTC.

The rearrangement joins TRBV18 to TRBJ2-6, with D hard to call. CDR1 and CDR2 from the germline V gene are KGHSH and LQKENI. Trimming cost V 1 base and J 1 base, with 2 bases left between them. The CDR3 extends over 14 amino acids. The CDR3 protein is CASSPLSGANVLTF. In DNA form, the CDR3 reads TGTGCCAGCTCACCACTTTCTGGGGCCAACGTCCTGACTTTC. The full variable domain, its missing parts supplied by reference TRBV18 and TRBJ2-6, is NAGVMQNPRHLVRRRGQEARLRCSPMKGHSHVYWYRQLPEEGLKFMVYLQKENIIDESGMPKERFSAEFPKEGPSILRIQQVVRGDSAAYFCASSPLSGANVLTFGAGSRLTVL.

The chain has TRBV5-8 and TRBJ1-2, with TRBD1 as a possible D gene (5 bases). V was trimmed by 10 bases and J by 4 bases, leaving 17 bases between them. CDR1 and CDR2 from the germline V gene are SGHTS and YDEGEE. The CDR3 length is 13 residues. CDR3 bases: TGTGCCTCCCCGGGGCAAGTAGGCTATGGCTACACCTTC. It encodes CASPGQVGYGYTF.

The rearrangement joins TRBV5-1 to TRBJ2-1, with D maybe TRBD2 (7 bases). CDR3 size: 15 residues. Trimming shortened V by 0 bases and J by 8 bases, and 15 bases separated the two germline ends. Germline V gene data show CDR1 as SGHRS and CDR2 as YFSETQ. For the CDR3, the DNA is TGCGCCAGCAGCTTGGAGGGGGGGCCGGTGGATGAGCAGTTCTTC. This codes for CASSLEGGPVDEQFF. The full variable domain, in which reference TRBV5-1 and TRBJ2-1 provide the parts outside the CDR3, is KAGVTQTPRYLIKTRGQQVTLSCSPISGHRSVSWYQQTPGQGLQFLFEYFSETQRNKGNFPGRFSGRQFSNSRSEMNVSTLELGDSALYLCASSLEGGPVDEQFFGPGTRLTVL.

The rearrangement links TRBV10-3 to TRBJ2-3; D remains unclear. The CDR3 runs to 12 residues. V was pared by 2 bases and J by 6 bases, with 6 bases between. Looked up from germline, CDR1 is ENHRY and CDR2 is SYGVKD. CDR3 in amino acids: CAISEVVDTQYF. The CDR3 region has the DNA TGTGCCATCAGTGAGGTTGTGGATACGCAGTATTTT.

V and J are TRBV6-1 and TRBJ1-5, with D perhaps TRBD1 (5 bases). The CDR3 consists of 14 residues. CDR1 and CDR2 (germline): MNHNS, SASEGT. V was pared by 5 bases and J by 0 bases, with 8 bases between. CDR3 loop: CASSQGASNQPQHF. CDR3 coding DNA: TGTGCCAGCAGTCAAGGGGCTAGCAATCAGCCCCAGCATTTT.

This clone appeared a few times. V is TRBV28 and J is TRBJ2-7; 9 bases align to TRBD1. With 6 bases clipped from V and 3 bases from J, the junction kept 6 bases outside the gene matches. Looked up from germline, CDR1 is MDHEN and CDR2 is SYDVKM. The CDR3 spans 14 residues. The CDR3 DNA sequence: TGTGCCAGCAGCCTACAGACAGGGGGCTACGAGCAGTACTTC. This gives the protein CASSLQTGGYEQYF.

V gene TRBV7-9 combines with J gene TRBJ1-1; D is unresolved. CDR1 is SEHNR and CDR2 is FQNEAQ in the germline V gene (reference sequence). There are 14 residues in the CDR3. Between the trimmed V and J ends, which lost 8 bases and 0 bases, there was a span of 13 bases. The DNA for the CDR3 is TGTGCCAGCCAGTTAAGGGCAATGAACACTGAAGCTTTCTTT. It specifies CASQLRAMNTEAFF.

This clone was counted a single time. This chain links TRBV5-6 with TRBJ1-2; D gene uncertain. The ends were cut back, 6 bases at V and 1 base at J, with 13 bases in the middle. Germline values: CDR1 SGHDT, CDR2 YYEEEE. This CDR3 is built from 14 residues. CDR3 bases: TGTGCCAGCATCCTCTTCAGGAGTAACTATGGCTACACCTTC. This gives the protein CASILFRSNYGYTF.

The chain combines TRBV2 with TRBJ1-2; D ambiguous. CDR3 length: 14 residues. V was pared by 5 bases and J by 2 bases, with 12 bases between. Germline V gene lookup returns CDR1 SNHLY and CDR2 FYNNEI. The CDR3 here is CASSRLRENYGYTF. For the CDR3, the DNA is TGTGCCAGCAGTCGGTTACGGGAAAACTATGGCTACACCTTC.

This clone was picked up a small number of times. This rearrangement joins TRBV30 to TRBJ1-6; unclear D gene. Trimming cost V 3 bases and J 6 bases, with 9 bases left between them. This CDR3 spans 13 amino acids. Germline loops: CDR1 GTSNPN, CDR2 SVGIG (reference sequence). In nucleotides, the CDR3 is TGTGCCTGGAGATCACATGTTAATTCACCCCTCCACTTT. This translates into CAWRSHVNSPLHF.

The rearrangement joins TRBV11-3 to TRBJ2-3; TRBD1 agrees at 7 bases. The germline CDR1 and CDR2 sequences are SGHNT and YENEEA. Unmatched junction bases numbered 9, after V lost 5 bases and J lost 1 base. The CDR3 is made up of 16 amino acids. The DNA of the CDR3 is TGTGCCAGCAGCCCAACAGGACAGGAGCGCACAGATACGCAGTATTTT. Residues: CASSPTGQERTDTQYF.

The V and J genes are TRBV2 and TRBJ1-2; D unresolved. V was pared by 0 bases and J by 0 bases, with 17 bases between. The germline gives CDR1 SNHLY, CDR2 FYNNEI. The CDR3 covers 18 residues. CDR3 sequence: CASSEALWQLGANYGYTF. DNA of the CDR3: TGTGCCAGCAGTGAAGCGCTTTGGCAGCTTGGGGCTAACTATGGCTACACCTTC.

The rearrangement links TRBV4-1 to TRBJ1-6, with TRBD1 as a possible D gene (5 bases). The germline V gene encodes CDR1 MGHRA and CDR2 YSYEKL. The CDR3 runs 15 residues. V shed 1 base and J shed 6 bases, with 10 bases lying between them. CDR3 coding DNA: TGCGCCAGCAGCCAAGTACGGCAGGGTAATTCACCCCTCCACTTT. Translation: CASSQVRQGNSPLHF.

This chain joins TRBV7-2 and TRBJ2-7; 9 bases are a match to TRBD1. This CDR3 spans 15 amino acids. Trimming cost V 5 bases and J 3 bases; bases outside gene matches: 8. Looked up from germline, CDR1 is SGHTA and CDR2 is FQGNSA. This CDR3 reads CASSTPGQGLYEQYF. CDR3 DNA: TGTGCCAGCAGCACCCCGGGACAGGGCCTCTACGAGCAGTACTTC.

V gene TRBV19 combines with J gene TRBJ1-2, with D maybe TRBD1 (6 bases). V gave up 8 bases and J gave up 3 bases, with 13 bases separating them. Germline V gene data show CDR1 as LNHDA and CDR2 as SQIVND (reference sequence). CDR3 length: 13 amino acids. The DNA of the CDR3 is TGTGCCAGTGAGACGACAGGCGACTATGGCTACACCTTC. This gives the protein CASETTGDYGYTF.

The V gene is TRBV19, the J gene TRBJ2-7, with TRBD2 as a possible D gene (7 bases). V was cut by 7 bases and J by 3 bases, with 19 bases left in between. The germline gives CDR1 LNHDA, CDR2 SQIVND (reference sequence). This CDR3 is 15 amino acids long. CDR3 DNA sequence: TGTGCCAGTAAGGTGGGGGGGCAGACAAGCTACGAGCAGTACTTC. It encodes CASKVGGQTSYEQYF. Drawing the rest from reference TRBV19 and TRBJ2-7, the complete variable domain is DGGITQSPKYLFRKEGQNVTLSCEQNLNHDAMYWYRQDPGQGLRLIYYSQIVNDFQKGDIAEGYSVSREKKESFPLTVTSAQKNPTAFYLCASKVGGQTSYEQYFGPGTRLTVT.

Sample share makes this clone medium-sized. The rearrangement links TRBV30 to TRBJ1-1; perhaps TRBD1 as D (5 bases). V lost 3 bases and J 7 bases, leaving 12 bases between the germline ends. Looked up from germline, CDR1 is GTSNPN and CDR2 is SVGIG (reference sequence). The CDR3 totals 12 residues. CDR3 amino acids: CAWSPGTVEAFF. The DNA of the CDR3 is TGTGCCTGGAGCCCCGGGACCGTTGAAGCTTTCTTT. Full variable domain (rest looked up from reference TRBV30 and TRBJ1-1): SQTIHQWPATLVQPVGSPLSLECTVEGTSNPNLYWYRQAAGRGLQLLFYSVGIGQISSEVPQNLSASRPQDRQFILSSKKLLLSDSGFYLCAWSPGTVEAFFGQGTRLTVV.